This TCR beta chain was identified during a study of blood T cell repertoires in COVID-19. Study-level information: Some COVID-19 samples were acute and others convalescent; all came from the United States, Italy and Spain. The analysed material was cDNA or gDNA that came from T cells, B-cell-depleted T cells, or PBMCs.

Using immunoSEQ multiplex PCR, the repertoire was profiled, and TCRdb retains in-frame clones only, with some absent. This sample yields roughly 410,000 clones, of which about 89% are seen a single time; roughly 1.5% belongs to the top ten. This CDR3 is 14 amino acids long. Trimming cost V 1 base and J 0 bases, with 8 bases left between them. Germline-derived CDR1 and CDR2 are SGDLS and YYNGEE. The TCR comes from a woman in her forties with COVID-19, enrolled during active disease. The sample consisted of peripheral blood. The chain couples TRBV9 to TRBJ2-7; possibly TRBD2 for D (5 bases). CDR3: CASSVKGVSYEQYF. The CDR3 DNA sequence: TGTGCCAGCAGCGTAAAGGGAGTCTCCTACGAGCAGTACTTC. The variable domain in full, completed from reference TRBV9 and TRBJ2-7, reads DSGVTQTPKHLITATGQRVTLRCSPRSGDLSVYWYQQSLDQGLQFLIQYYNGEERAKGNILERFSAQQFPDLHSELNLSSLELGDSALYFCASSVKGVSYEQYFGPGTRLTVT.